These 16 T cell receptor beta chains share one sample of origin, sequenced in a study of T-cell memory formation after mild COVID-19. TCRdb processed the 5' RACE reads anew with MiXCR; each CDR3 protein has one entry. The data show 120,000 to 150,000 distinct CDR3 sequences, 6% to 7% seen once. Sequenced sample: PBMCs or a T cell subset sorted from them (not recorded which). The receptors derive from an adult woman who had mild COVID-19 (a few samples of this study predate the infection). Cell type and time point are not known.

This clonotype has ten or more counts. As DNA, the CDR3 is TGTGCCAGCAGTGAACGGGTCGGGACTAGTTACAATGAGCAGTTCTTC. Residues: CASSERVGTSYNEQFF. This rearrangement joins TRBV6-1 to TRBJ2-1, with TRBD2 identical over 8 bases. Germline assignment: CDR1 MNHNS and CDR2 SASEGT. J lost 4 bases, V lost 2 bases, and 7 bases had no gene match. This CDR3 contains 16 residues.

The chain carries TRBV12-3 or TRBV12-4 and TRBJ1-5; tentative D call: TRBD1 (6 bases). The V end lost 7 bases, the J end lost 4 bases, and 17 bases lay between the germline ends. The CDR3 sequence is 15 residues long. This CDR3 reads CASNINGQINQPQHF. CDR3 nucleotides: TGTGCCAGCAATATAAATGGACAGATAAATCAGCCCCAGCATTTT.

This clonotype was found a few times. The gene calls are TRBV7-2 and TRBJ1-5, with D perhaps TRBD1 (5 bases). The ends were cut back, 0 bases at V and 4 bases at J, with 13 bases in the middle. The germline CDR1 and CDR2 sequences are SGHTA and FQGNSA. The CDR3 is made up of 16 amino acids. The CDR3 nucleotides are TGTGCCAGCAGCTTAGCCGGCAGGGACGTAAATCAGCCCCAGCATTTT. It is translated as CASSLAGRDVNQPQHF.

This chain uses TRBV18 with TRBJ1-1; no reliable D call. Per germline, CDR1 KGHSH and CDR2 LQKENI. The length of the CDR3 is 13 residues. Deletions cut 3 bases from V and 1 base from J, with 6 bases between. CDR3 sequence (DNA): TGTGCCAGCTCACCGGAAGGGAACACTGAAGCTTTCTTT. It specifies CASSPEGNTEAFF.

There are a few counts of this clonotype. The rearrangement uses TRBV7-9 and TRBJ2-1; D not certain. V dropped 3 bases and J dropped 0 bases, with 9 bases sitting between them. There are 15 residues in the CDR3. Germline CDR1 and CDR2: SEHNR and FQNEAQ (reference sequence). CDR3 coding DNA: TGTGCCAGCAGCTTGAGGCAGAGCTCCTACAATGAGCAGTTCTTC. Residues: CASSLRQSSYNEQFF.

This clonotype was found many times. V usage is TRBV7-3 and J usage is TRBJ2-6, with 9 positions matching TRBD2. Trimming cost V 4 bases and J 3 bases; bases outside gene matches: 13. Germline CDR1 reads SGHTA; CDR2 reads FQGTGA. The CDR3 contains 19 residues. CDR3 region: CASSSQAGGTSVGANVLTF. As DNA, the CDR3 is TGTGCCAGCAGCTCCCAAGCGGGGGGAACCTCCGTTGGGGCCAACGTCCTGACTTTC.

This clonotype came up many times. The chain combines TRBV7-9 with TRBJ1-5; TRBD1 might be the D (6 bases). CDR3 size: 13 residues. The germline V gene has CDR1 SEHNR and CDR2 FQNEAQ (reference sequence). V was trimmed by 6 bases and J by 4 bases, leaving 10 bases between them. CDR3 region: CASSFGTNQPQHF. For the CDR3, the DNA is TGTGCCAGCAGTTTCGGGACAAATCAGCCCCAGCATTTT. The variable domain in full, completed from reference TRBV7-9 and TRBJ1-5, reads DTGVSQNPRHKITKRGQNVTFRCDPISEHNRLYWYRQTLGQGPEFLTYFQNEAQLEKSRLLSDRFSAERPKGSFSTLEIQRTEQGDSAMYLCASSFGTNQPQHFGDGTRLSIL.

The chain couples TRBV27 to TRBJ1-1; no definite D call. The V and J ends lost 5 bases and 5 bases respectively, with 15 bases between them. The germline CDR1 and CDR2 sequences are MNHEY and SMNVEV (reference sequence). This CDR3 has 14 residues. In nucleotides, the CDR3 is TGTGCCAGCAGTAGGACGGGAGGTGGGACTGAAGCTTTCTTT. Translation: CASSRTGGGTEAFF.

This clonotype was detected many times. V usage is TRBV7-2 and J usage is TRBJ2-1, with D hard to call. Trimming removed 3 bases from V and 4 bases from J, with 10 bases in between. CDR3 size: 14 residues. The V gene's germline CDR1 is SGHTA and CDR2 FQGNSA. In DNA form, the CDR3 reads TGTGCCAGCAGCTTGGACCACGGTTACAATGAGCAGTTCTTC. Protein sequence: CASSLDHGYNEQFF.

V is TRBV9 and J is TRBJ2-7; 9 bases fit TRBD1. There are 14 residues in the CDR3. Per germline, CDR1 SGDLS and CDR2 YYNGEE. The ends lost 3 bases at V and 4 bases at J; junction bases unmatched: 5. In DNA form, the CDR3 reads TGTGCCAGCAGCGGAGGGACAGGGCCTTACGAGCAGTACTTC. This translates into CASSGGTGPYEQYF. Filled out from reference TRBV9 and TRBJ2-7, the complete variable domain reads DSGVTQTPKHLITATGQRVTLRCSPRSGDLSVYWYQQSLDQGLQFLIQYYNGEERAKGNILERFSAQQFPDLHSELNLSSLELGDSALYFCASSGGTGPYEQYFGPGTRLTVT.

This clonotype was seen ten or more times. The rearrangement joins TRBV25-1 to TRBJ2-7; D gene uncertain. V was shortened by 7 bases and J by 0 bases, with 19 bases between the two germline ends. In germline, CDR1 is MGHDK, CDR2 SYGVNS. CDR3 size: 16 residues. The CDR3 here is CASIWGSAFSSYEQYF. In DNA form, the CDR3 reads TGTGCCAGCATTTGGGGTAGTGCTTTTAGCTCCTACGAGCAGTACTTC.

This clonotype was found a few times. This chain links TRBV3-1 with TRBJ1-1, with unresolved D. CDR3 length: 13 amino acids. The germline V and J ends were trimmed by 3 bases and 11 bases, with 16 bases remaining between them. Germline V gene sequence: CDR1 LGHDT, CDR2 YNNKEL (reference sequence). DNA of the CDR3: TGTGCCAGCAGCCAGGTTCAGGACTCTTGGGCTTTCTTT. This translates into CASSQVQDSWAFF.

This clonotype appeared many times. The chain links TRBV12-3 or TRBV12-4 to TRBJ1-1; 11 nucleotides align to TRBD1. Trimming cost V 4 bases and J 4 bases; bases outside gene matches: 5. This CDR3 is built from 15 residues. The chain's CDR3 is CASSYTGTGGTEAFF. The CDR3 coding sequence is TGTGCCAGCAGTTACACCGGGACAGGGGGCACTGAAGCTTTCTTT.

This clonotype was counted only a few times. The chain joins TRBV20-1 to TRBJ2-5, with TRBD2 matching 9 bases. Germline-derived CDR1 and CDR2 are DFQATT and SNEGSKA (reference sequence). Trimming removed 2 bases from V and 0 bases from J; junction bases left unmatched: 4. The CDR3 is made up of 15 amino acids. CDR3 region: CSARKPSGNQETQYF. Here the CDR3 DNA reads TGCAGTGCTAGAAAGCCTAGCGGGAACCAAGAGACCCAGTACTTC.

The chain links TRBV12-3 or TRBV12-4 to TRBJ2-3, with 7 bases aligning to TRBD2. The CDR3 spans 15 residues. Germline trimming cut 6 bases from V and 6 bases from J; bases unmatched to any gene: 12. The CDR3 protein is CASSRSGIAPDTQYF. For the CDR3, the DNA is TGTGCCAGCAGCCGCAGCGGGATCGCCCCGGATACGCAGTATTTT.

This clonotype was counted between two and nine times. This chain links TRBV7-8 with TRBJ1-5; TRBD1 might be the D (5 bases). V lost 3 bases and J 0 bases, leaving 9 bases between the germline ends. The CDR3 contains 15 residues. The germline CDR1 and CDR2 sequences are SGHVS and FQNEAQ. CDR3 sequence reads: CASSLSRASNQPQHF. DNA for the CDR3: TGTGCCAGCAGCTTGAGCAGGGCTAGCAATCAGCCCCAGCATTTT.